The T cell receptor beta chain under discussion was sequenced for a study of OX40 agonist ivuxolimab in advanced cancers. Concerning this clone: Its cognate antigen is unknown.

Generated by immunoSEQ multiplex PCR, the TCRdb table keeps only in-frame clones and is missing some. The sample records tens of thousands of clones, approximately 83% being singletons. Germline V CDR1 and CDR2: SGHDT, YYEEEE. Trimming took 1 base from V and 6 from J, leaving 13 bases between them. This CDR3 region has 15 residues. General observations from the study: There was clonal expansion of CD4+ and CD8+ blood T cells by week 6 at 0.1 to 3.0 mg/kg.

The V and J genes are TRBV5-6 and TRBJ2-2; possibly TRBD1 for D (5 bases). The material sequenced was CD4+ or CD8+ T cells sorted from blood, taken in a trial of the OX40 agonist ivuxolimab. This receptor was identified in an adult with an advanced solid tumor such as melanoma, head and neck, liver or kidney cancer. The CDR3 coding sequence is TGTGCCAGCAGCTTGAAGTGGGGCGCCCCCGGGGAGCTGTTTTTT. It encodes CASSLKWGAPGELFF.